The rows below give T cell receptor beta chains drawn from one sample of a study of T cells after yellow fever vaccination. In TCRdb, the 5' RACE reads were re-called with MiXCR into one record per CDR3 protein. The sample shows 400,000 or so distinct CDR3 sequences, around 6.4% of them seen only once. The sample was PBMCs, taken 5 days after the yellow fever booster vaccination. Source of these receptors: a man aged 30 to 39 who received the YFV17D yellow fever vaccine. CDR3s include the opening cysteine and the closing phenylalanine or tryptophan. The order of the fields is CDR3 DNA, CDR3 protein, J gene, D gene, clone size, V gene. A D gene is named only where the DNA matches it firmly. Clone size is stated in some rows and not others, as once, few, many or a class when expanded.

cdr3_nt: TGCGCCAGCAGCGCCGAGACAGGGGGAGATGAAAAACTGTTTTTT; cdr3_aa: CASSAETGGDEKLFF; j_call: TRBJ1-4; d_call: TRBD1; clone_size: NA; v_call: TRBV5-1
cdr3_nt: TGTGCCAGCAGCCACTCCAGCGGGAGCTTCCACGAGCAGTACTTC; cdr3_aa: CASSHSSGSFHEQYF; j_call: TRBJ2-7; d_call: TRBD2; clone_size: few; v_call: TRBV6-2/TRBV6-3
cdr3_nt: TGTGCCAGCAGCTATCTCGGGACTCAGGGTGAGCAGTTCTTC; cdr3_aa: CASSYLGTQGEQFF; j_call: TRBJ2-1; d_call: NA; clone_size: many; v_call: TRBV7-2
cdr3_nt: TGCAGTGCTATTGCTCAGGGCCGCTATGGCTACACCTTC; cdr3_aa: CSAIAQGRYGYTF; j_call: TRBJ1-2; d_call: NA; clone_size: many; v_call: TRBV20-1
cdr3_nt: TGTGCCATCAGAGGTAGCGGGAGCACAGATACGCAGTATTTT; cdr3_aa: CAIRGSGSTDTQYF; j_call: TRBJ2-3; d_call: TRBD2; clone_size: few; v_call: TRBV10-3
cdr3_nt: TGCAGTGCTAGCCGACCTACAGATACGCAGTATTTT; cdr3_aa: CSASRPTDTQYF; j_call: TRBJ2-3; d_call: NA; clone_size: NA; v_call: TRBV20-1
cdr3_nt: TGTGCCAGCAGCCCCTATACAGGGGAGACCCAGTACTTC; cdr3_aa: CASSPYTGETQYF; j_call: TRBJ2-5; d_call: NA; clone_size: many; v_call: TRBV7-2
cdr3_nt: TGCAGTGCTAGAAGGCAGGGGGATCAGCCCCAGCATTTT; cdr3_aa: CSARRQGDQPQHF; j_call: TRBJ1-5; d_call: TRBD1; clone_size: many; v_call: TRBV20-1
cdr3_nt: TGTGCCATCAGTGAAACGGACAGCAACAAAAACATTCAGTACTTC; cdr3_aa: CAISETDSNKNIQYF; j_call: TRBJ2-4; d_call: NA; clone_size: few; v_call: TRBV10-3
cdr3_nt: TGCGCCAGCAGCTGGGGGCATGGGGCCAACGTCCTGACTTTC; cdr3_aa: CASSWGHGANVLTF; j_call: TRBJ2-6; d_call: NA; clone_size: few; v_call: TRBV5-1
cdr3_nt: TGCGCCAGCAGCTTGGTTAGCGGGGTCTACAATGAGCAGTTCTTC; cdr3_aa: CASSLVSGVYNEQFF; j_call: TRBJ2-1; d_call: TRBD2; clone_size: many; v_call: TRBV5-1
cdr3_nt: TGTGCCAGCAGGGGACTAGCGGGAACTCTTGGCCTCGAGCAGTACTTC; cdr3_aa: CASRGLAGTLGLEQYF; j_call: TRBJ2-7; d_call: TRBD2; clone_size: NA; v_call: TRBV12-3/TRBV12-4
cdr3_nt: TGTGCCACCAGCAGAGATGGGGGCCCGAACACTGAAGCTTTCTTT; cdr3_aa: CATSRDGGPNTEAFF; j_call: TRBJ1-1; d_call: NA; clone_size: few; v_call: TRBV15
cdr3_nt: TGCAGTGCTAGTCAAGCGGGGCCCCCCTACGAGCAGTACTTC; cdr3_aa: CSASQAGPPYEQYF; j_call: TRBJ2-7; d_call: TRBD2; clone_size: many; v_call: TRBV20-1
cdr3_nt: TGTGCCAGCAGTTACGCAGGGGTCCACGAGCAGTACTTC; cdr3_aa: CASSYAGVHEQYF; j_call: TRBJ2-7; d_call: NA; clone_size: many; v_call: TRBV6-5
cdr3_nt: TGCAGTGCTAGCCCGAGTTCAGGGTTTCGTCAGCCCCAGCATTTT; cdr3_aa: CSASPSSGFRQPQHF; j_call: TRBJ1-5; d_call: NA; clone_size: NA; v_call: TRBV20-1
cdr3_nt: TGCGCCAGCACCATTGGGAGGGTCCCCACAGATACGCAGTATTTT; cdr3_aa: CASTIGRVPTDTQYF; j_call: TRBJ2-3; d_call: TRBD2; clone_size: many; v_call: TRBV5-1
cdr3_nt: TGTGCCAGCAGCTTAGTGGCTAGCGGGGGGGATACGCAGTATTTT; cdr3_aa: CASSLVASGGDTQYF; j_call: TRBJ2-3; d_call: TRBD2; clone_size: NA; v_call: TRBV7-2
cdr3_nt: TGTGCCAGCAGTTACACCCGGACACCGGACTCCTACGAGCAGTACTTC; cdr3_aa: CASSYTRTPDSYEQYF; j_call: TRBJ2-7; d_call: NA; clone_size: NA; v_call: TRBV6-5
cdr3_nt: TGTGCCAGCTACGAGGGAGCGGGGGGGGAGCAGTACTTC; cdr3_aa: CASYEGAGGEQYF; j_call: TRBJ2-7; d_call: TRBD2; clone_size: many; v_call: TRBV6-1
cdr3_nt: TGTGCCAGCCGTCAGGCCGGGTCTACGCAGTATTTT; cdr3_aa: CASRQAGSTQYF; j_call: TRBJ2-3; d_call: NA; clone_size: many; v_call: TRBV12-3/TRBV12-4
cdr3_nt: TGTGCCAGCAGCGTACCTCTAACAGGGGAAGACAATGAGCAGTTCTTC; cdr3_aa: CASSVPLTGEDNEQFF; j_call: TRBJ2-1; d_call: TRBD1; clone_size: few; v_call: TRBV9
cdr3_nt: TGTGCCAGCAGATCCCCGGGACAGGGGTTCTCACACGAGCAGTACTTC; cdr3_aa: CASRSPGQGFSHEQYF; j_call: TRBJ2-7; d_call: TRBD1; clone_size: NA; v_call: TRBV2
cdr3_nt: TGTGCCAGCAGCCAAGATATCACACCCGGGGCCAACGTCCTGACTTTC; cdr3_aa: CASSQDITPGANVLTF; j_call: TRBJ2-6; d_call: NA; clone_size: few; v_call: TRBV4-2
cdr3_nt: TGTGCCAGCAGTGAAGCTAGACGCTCGTACTTC; cdr3_aa: CASSEARRSYF; j_call: TRBJ2-7; d_call: NA; clone_size: NA; v_call: TRBV25-1
cdr3_nt: TGCAGCGTAAGTTTAGTGAGGAGGGCAGATACGCAGTATTTT; cdr3_aa: CSVSLVRRADTQYF; j_call: TRBJ2-3; d_call: NA; clone_size: NA; v_call: TRBV29-1
cdr3_nt: TGTGCCAGCAGCTTCCCGGACAGGGGACACTCTGGGGCCAACGTCCTGACTTTC; cdr3_aa: CASSFPDRGHSGANVLTF; j_call: TRBJ2-6; d_call: TRBD1; clone_size: NA; v_call: TRBV11-1
cdr3_nt: TGTGCCAGCAGCTTAATAATATCCCAAGAGACCCAGTACTTC; cdr3_aa: CASSLIISQETQYF; j_call: TRBJ2-5; d_call: NA; clone_size: few; v_call: TRBV7-8
cdr3_nt: TGCGCCAGCAGCTCAGCGGGGGTGAAGGGGGAGCAGTACTTC; cdr3_aa: CASSSAGVKGEQYF; j_call: TRBJ2-7; d_call: TRBD2; clone_size: NA; v_call: TRBV5-1
cdr3_nt: TGTGCCAGCAGTCTAGGACAGTGGCAAGAGACCCAGTACTTC; cdr3_aa: CASSLGQWQETQYF; j_call: TRBJ2-5; d_call: NA; clone_size: NA; v_call: TRBV6-1
cdr3_nt: TGTGCCACCAGCGCCTCTGGGGCCAACGTCCTGACTTTC; cdr3_aa: CATSASGANVLTF; j_call: TRBJ2-6; d_call: NA; clone_size: few; v_call: TRBV24-1
cdr3_nt: TGTGCCAGCAGCCAACGCTTGACACCTCTCTACGAGCAGTACTTC; cdr3_aa: CASSQRLTPLYEQYF; j_call: TRBJ2-7; d_call: NA; clone_size: NA; v_call: TRBV14
cdr3_nt: TGTGCCAGCATCCCGGGGGGGGGCGCGTATGGCTACACCTTC; cdr3_aa: CASIPGGGAYGYTF; j_call: TRBJ1-2; d_call: NA; clone_size: few; v_call: TRBV6-1
cdr3_nt: TGTGCCATCAGTGAGTTGGGGAATGAGCAGTTCTTC; cdr3_aa: CAISELGNEQFF; j_call: TRBJ2-1; d_call: NA; clone_size: few; v_call: TRBV10-3
cdr3_nt: TGTGCCAGTAGTCTACCGGACACCAATCAGCCCCAGCATTTT; cdr3_aa: CASSLPDTNQPQHF; j_call: TRBJ1-5; d_call: NA; clone_size: NA; v_call: TRBV19
cdr3_nt: TGTGCCAGCAGCTCCAGATCCGGGACAGGGTATGGCTACACCTTC; cdr3_aa: CASSSRSGTGYGYTF; j_call: TRBJ1-2; d_call: TRBD1; clone_size: few; v_call: TRBV7-2
cdr3_nt: TGCAGTGCTAGAGATTTGGGACAGGGTAATGAGCAGTTCTTC; cdr3_aa: CSARDLGQGNEQFF; j_call: TRBJ2-1; d_call: TRBD1; clone_size: many; v_call: TRBV20-1
cdr3_nt: TGTGCCACCAGCAGAGTTCGACAGCATAATGAAAAACTGTTTTTT; cdr3_aa: CATSRVRQHNEKLFF; j_call: TRBJ1-4; d_call: NA; clone_size: many; v_call: TRBV15
cdr3_nt: TGTGCCAGCAGCTTAGTGCAGGGGCTGACCTACGAGCAGTACTTC; cdr3_aa: CASSLVQGLTYEQYF; j_call: TRBJ2-7; d_call: NA; clone_size: few; v_call: TRBV7-2
cdr3_nt: TGTGCCAGCAGCTCTCGGCAGCGGGAGGTCAATGAGCAGTTCTTC; cdr3_aa: CASSSRQREVNEQFF; j_call: TRBJ2-1; d_call: TRBD2; clone_size: few; v_call: TRBV11-2
cdr3_nt: TGTGCCAGCAGCCAGGTGTGGGCCTACGAGCAGTACTTC; cdr3_aa: CASSQVWAYEQYF; j_call: TRBJ2-7; d_call: NA; clone_size: NA; v_call: TRBV3-1
cdr3_nt: TGTGCCAGCAGCGTAGGTCCTCTGACTAGCGGAGTAGAGACCCAGTACTTC; cdr3_aa: CASSVGPLTSGVETQYF; j_call: TRBJ2-5; d_call: TRBD2; clone_size: few; v_call: TRBV9